The present TCR beta chain was sequenced within a study of cytomegalovirus exposure and HLA in healthy donors. Study background: Findings of an earlier analysis included roughly 110 million unique TCR beta sequences from 200 million or so T cells.

This clone was counted many times. Researchers ran the PCR with 60 Vbeta and 13 Jbeta primers. Libraries were prepared by immunoSEQ multiplex PCR; TCRdb keeps only in-frame clonotypes and omits some of them. Of under 85,000 clones in the sample, roughly 72% are singletons; the top ten hold about 20%. Germline CDR1 reads MNHEY; CDR2 reads SVGAGI. The CDR3 is 14 residues long. V was clipped by 5 bases and J by 6 bases; unmatched bases: 8. The sequence derives from a woman in her 30s in good health and CMV-seropositive. Sequencing was done on a sample of PBMCs. This rearrangement joins TRBV6-5 to TRBJ2-7; 9 bases align to TRBD1. CDR3 amino acids: CASSRGTGLSEQYF. In DNA, the CDR3 is TGTGCCAGCAGTCGGGGGACAGGGTTGAGCGAGCAGTACTTC.